The clone carrying this T cell receptor beta chain was recorded at least ten times. This sample was taken from a study of CD8 T cells in ankylosing spondylitis. CDR3 length: 16 amino acids. The germline V gene encodes CDR1 SGDLS and CDR2 YYNGEE. V lost 0 bases and J 0 bases, leaving 11 bases between the germline ends. TCRdb redid the calling of the 5' RACE reads with MiXCR, one entry per CDR3 protein. The sample lists about 9,700 distinct CDR3 sequences, 6% occurring once. Sequences were obtained from blood, either unsorted or a sorted T cell fraction (not recorded which). The receptor was isolated from a female donor with ankylosing spondylitis or in good health (not recorded which). The J gene is TRBJ2-3, the V gene TRBV9; tentatively, D is TRBD1 (6 bases). The CDR3 DNA follows: TGTGCCAGCAGCGTAGAGCTGGGGGCTAGCACAGATACGCAGTATTTT. This codes for CASSVELGASTDTQYF. The whole variable domain, filled in from reference TRBV9 and TRBJ2-3, reads DSGVTQTPKHLITATGQRVTLRCSPRSGDLSVYWYQQSLDQGLQFLIQYYNGEERAKGNILERFSAQQFPDLHSELNLSSLELGDSALYFCASSVELGASTDTQYFGPGTRLTVL.